A selection of T cell receptor beta chains follows, all from one sample in a study of Graves' ophthalmopathy and Graves' hyperthyroidism. Via MiXCR, TCRdb re-called the multiplex PCR reads, giving one row per CDR3 protein. The profile shows approximately 460,000 distinct CDR3 sequences, around an eighth of them singletons. Sequencing was done on a sample of blood. Source of these receptors: a woman in her twenties or thirties with Graves' ophthalmopathy. The conserved cysteine and the conserved F or W are not part of the CDR3 here.

v_gene: TRBV5-1; len: 12; j_gene: TRBJ1-6; CDR3aa: ASSMTGGSSPLH
v_gene: TRBV28; len: 12; j_gene: TRBJ1-1; CDR3aa: ASSMTSGNTEAF
v_gene: TRBV6-1; len: 15; j_gene: TRBJ1-5; CDR3aa: ASRERGGSNSNQPQH
v_gene: TRBV5-1; len: 13; j_gene: TRBJ2-2; CDR3aa: ASSLGGDRTGELF
v_gene: TRBV2; len: 12; j_gene: TRBJ2-7; CDR3aa: ASSPGPHSYEQY
v_gene: TRBV9; len: 13; j_gene: TRBJ2-7; CDR3aa: ASSGPGQGSHEQY
v_gene: TRBV20-1; len: 12; j_gene: TRBJ2-7; CDR3aa: SARDLGDSYEQY
v_gene: TRBV11-2; len: 12; j_gene: TRBJ1-6; CDR3aa: ASSFLFVDSPLH
v_gene: TRBV13; len: 12; j_gene: TRBJ1-3; CDR3aa: ASSLREEGNTIY
v_gene: TRBV30; len: 10; j_gene: TRBJ1-1; CDR3aa: AWNRVGSGAF
v_gene: TRBV6-1; len: 12; j_gene: TRBJ2-4; CDR3aa: ASSAPVSYGIQY
v_gene: TRBV27; len: 14; j_gene: TRBJ2-7; CDR3aa: ASSFSMADGTYEQY
v_gene: TRBV29-1; len: 12; j_gene: TRBJ1-2; CDR3aa: SVGSPDTSYGYT
v_gene: TRBV12-3/TRBV12-4; len: 11; j_gene: TRBJ2-7; CDR3aa: ASSFVRGHEQY
v_gene: TRBV9; len: 13; j_gene: TRBJ2-7; CDR3aa: ASSVGTELTYEQY
v_gene: TRBV28; len: 11; j_gene: TRBJ2-7; CDR3aa: ASSFRVSYEQY
v_gene: TRBV7-2; len: 12; j_gene: TRBJ2-5; CDR3aa: ASSLSRGDETQY
v_gene: TRBV24-1; len: 13; j_gene: TRBJ2-2; CDR3aa: ATEDPSWNTGELF
v_gene: TRBV28; len: 15; j_gene: TRBJ1-1; CDR3aa: ASSLVGTGVSNTEAF
v_gene: TRBV2; len: 11; j_gene: TRBJ2-7; CDR3aa: ASKAQGLDEQY
v_gene: TRBV5-1; len: 12; j_gene: TRBJ2-7; CDR3aa: ASSPRDSTYEQY
v_gene: TRBV15; len: 11; j_gene: TRBJ1-2; CDR3aa: ATSRDSDYGYT
v_gene: TRBV7-8; len: 13; j_gene: TRBJ2-2; CDR3aa: ASSLTGVHTGELF
v_gene: TRBV12-3/TRBV12-4; len: 14; j_gene: TRBJ2-5; CDR3aa: ASSSGLAGPQETQY
v_gene: TRBV6-5; len: 13; j_gene: TRBJ1-1; CDR3aa: ASSFARQLNTEAF
v_gene: TRBV15; len: 14; j_gene: TRBJ2-7; CDR3aa: ATSRYIAGVSYEQY
v_gene: TRBV12-3/TRBV12-4; len: 11; j_gene: TRBJ2-7; CDR3aa: ASSIDGPLEQY
v_gene: TRBV6-1; len: 12; j_gene: TRBJ1-5; CDR3aa: ASSGQGWGQPQH
v_gene: TRBV4-1; len: 14; j_gene: TRBJ2-5; CDR3aa: ASSRAQGGPKETQY
v_gene: TRBV6-4; len: 13; j_gene: TRBJ2-2; CDR3aa: ASSEGGSETGELF
v_gene: TRBV10-2; len: 11; j_gene: TRBJ2-7; CDR3aa: ASSESATYEQY
v_gene: TRBV5-1; len: 10; j_gene: TRBJ1-2; CDR3aa: ASSGGADGYT
v_gene: TRBV5-1; len: 12; j_gene: TRBJ2-7; CDR3aa: ASSLSPGVHELY
v_gene: TRBV9; len: 13; j_gene: TRBJ2-7; CDR3aa: ASSDPSGNPYEQY
v_gene: TRBV6-2/TRBV6-3; len: 11; j_gene: TRBJ2-5; CDR3aa: ASRPHSVETQY
v_gene: TRBV6-1; len: 14; j_gene: TRBJ1-5; CDR3aa: ASSLTTGYSNQPQH
v_gene: TRBV20-1; len: 10; j_gene: TRBJ2-5; CDR3aa: SAQDRVETQY
v_gene: TRBV6-5; len: 11; j_gene: TRBJ1-5; CDR3aa: ASSYDGNQPQH
v_gene: TRBV2; len: 11; j_gene: TRBJ1-1; CDR3aa: ASSRDVDTEAF